A single sample gave rise to the 23 T cell receptor beta chains below, sequenced in a study of shared clonotypes between healthy human individuals. Using immunoSEQ multiplex PCR, the repertoire was profiled, and TCRdb retains in-frame clones only, with some absent. The repertoire includes under 600,000 clones, around 81% of them detected once, and approximately 12% sits in the top ten. Sequenced material: PBMCs. All receptors come from a woman aged 40 to 49 in good health. Some clones in this sample may be carry-over from other donors' samples.

The gene calls are TRBV28 and TRBJ1-4, with D perhaps TRBD1 (6 bases). The CDR3 is made up of 14 amino acids. Per germline, CDR1 MDHEN and CDR2 SYDVKM. V was trimmed by 8 bases and J by 3 bases, leaving 13 bases between them. The CDR3 sequence is CASQKGGANEKLFF. For the CDR3, the DNA is TGTGCCAGCCAAAAGGGGGGGGCTAATGAAAAACTGTTTTTT.

The chain has TRBV19 and TRBJ2-7; TRBD2 aligns across 13 bases. CDR3 length: 17 residues. With V trimmed by 5 bases and J by 0 bases, 7 bases remained unmatched. Per germline, CDR1 LNHDA and CDR2 SQIVND (reference sequence). This CDR3 reads CASSPGLAGPHSYEQYF. The CDR3 DNA reads as TGTGCCAGTAGTCCGGGACTAGCGGGACCACACTCCTACGAGCAGTACTTC. The full variable domain, completed using reference TRBV19 and TRBJ2-7, is DGGITQSPKYLFRKEGQNVTLSCEQNLNHDAMYWYRQDPGQGLRLIYYSQIVNDFQKGDIAEGYSVSREKKESFPLTVTSAQKNPTAFYLCASSPGLAGPHSYEQYFGPGTRLTVT.

The CDR3 is CAWSPGGAGETQYF. CDR3 in DNA: TGTGCCTGGAGCCCCGGTGGGGCAGGAGAGACCCAGTACTTC. V usage is TRBV30 and J usage is TRBJ2-5, with a tentative D call TRBD1 (5 bases). The CDR3 length is 14 residues. V was cut by 3 bases and J by 4 bases, with 15 bases left in between. Per the germline V gene, CDR1 is GTSNPN and CDR2 is SVGIG (reference sequence).

The gene calls are TRBV5-6 and TRBJ2-5; 9 bases align to TRBD2. Losses at the gene ends were 4 bases for V and 2 bases for J; bases not matched to a gene: 9. Per germline, CDR1 SGHDT and CDR2 YYEEEE. This CDR3 comprises 16 residues. As DNA, the CDR3 is TGTGCCAGCAGCCCCGGGATAGCGGGAGTTCAAGAGACCCAGTACTTC. Translation gives CASSPGIAGVQETQYF.

The V call is TRBV4-2, the J call TRBJ2-1; D gene ambiguous. Between the trimmed V and J ends, which lost 0 bases and 10 bases, there was a span of 4 bases. Germline V lookup: CDR1 LGHNA, CDR2 YNFKEQ. There are 11 residues in the CDR3. The CDR3 DNA reads as TGTGCCAGCAGCCAAGAGTCCGAGCAGTTCTTC. Its protein product is CASSQESEQFF.

Notes on this clone: With a far larger clone one base away, a read error is the likely cause. The CDR3 reads CAWSVDQGSYSGANVLAF. The CDR3 bases are TGTGCCTGGAGTGTAGACCAGGGTTCATACTCTGGGGCCAACGTCCTGGCTTTC. V gene TRBV30 combines with J gene TRBJ2-6; tentative D call: TRBD1 (5 bases). Per germline, CDR1 GTSNPN and CDR2 SVGIG (reference sequence). The CDR3 spans 18 residues.

This chain uses TRBV15 with TRBJ1-1, with D possibly matching TRBD1 (5 bases). The V gene lost 6 bases and the J gene lost 1 base, with 9 bases spanning the gap. CDR1 LNHNV and CDR2 YYDKDF come from the germline V gene (reference sequence). The CDR3 loop spans 13 amino acids. The CDR3 DNA reads TGTGCCACCAGAGATGGGGGGAACACTGAAGCTTTCTTT. Protein product: CATRDGGNTEAFF.

The gene calls are TRBV5-4 and TRBJ2-5; 9 nucleotides agree with TRBD2. Germline-derived CDR1 and CDR2 are SGHNT and YYREEE (reference sequence). V was pared by 4 bases and J by 2 bases, with 9 bases of the junction left unmatched. This CDR3 region has 16 residues. The CDR3 loop is CASSAGGNRRQETQYF. CDR3 nucleotide sequence: TGTGCCAGCAGCGCGGGGGGGAACAGACGACAAGAGACCCAGTACTTC.

This clone showed up just a few times. This sequence joins TRBV29-1 and TRBJ2-5, with D hard to call. Germline V lookup: CDR1 SQVTM, CDR2 ANQGSEA. The CDR3 has 12 residues. Trimming removed 3 bases at V and 1 base at J, with 6 bases between. Written as DNA, the CDR3 is TGCAGCGTTGATCAGTTCCAAGAGACCCAGTACTTC. It specifies CSVDQFQETQYF.

The DNA of the CDR3 is TGTGCCAGTAGTATAGATGGGGGCTCGAGCTCCTACGAGCAGTACTTC. Residues: CASSIDGGSSSYEQYF. V gene TRBV19 combines with J gene TRBJ2-7, with D possibly TRBD1 on 6 matching bases. Germline CDR1 reads LNHDA; CDR2 reads SQIVND (reference sequence). V was shortened by 0 bases and J by 0 bases, with 12 bases between the two germline ends. This CDR3 has 16 amino acids.

Turning to this clone: Since the CDR3 does not end with the conserved phenylalanine or tryptophan, this likely comes from a read error. The chain joins TRBV2 to TRBJ1-2; D is possibly TRBD1 (6 bases). Germline assignment: CDR1 SNHLY and CDR2 FYNNEI. This CDR3 spans 14 amino acids. With 3 bases removed from V and 4 bases from J, the gap between germline ends came to 12 bases. For the CDR3, the DNA is TGTGCCAGCAGTGACCCAGGGGACTCCTATGGCTACACCCTC. Its protein is CASSDPGDSYGYTL.

Written as DNA, the CDR3 is TGTGCCAGCAGCTTAACGGGGGGGCCTTATGGCTACACCTTC. Its translation: CASSLTGGPYGYTF. The rearrangement uses TRBV7-9 and TRBJ1-2, with D maybe TRBD1 (6 bases). This CDR3 is built from 14 residues. Trimming left V 2 bases short and J 5 bases short, with 12 bases between. Germline CDR1 reads SEHNR; CDR2 reads FQNEAQ (reference sequence).

The V call is TRBV5-1, the J call TRBJ2-1; unclear D gene. V lost 6 bases to trimming and J lost 2 bases, with 12 bases between them. Germline-derived CDR1 and CDR2 are SGHRS and YFSETQ. This CDR3 is built from 14 residues. The CDR3 bases are TGCGCCAGCACTGATGCTGCGCCCTACAATGAGCAGTTCTTC. Translation: CASTDAAPYNEQFF.

The J gene is TRBJ2-1, the V gene TRBV7-8; D gene unclear. Germline V gene lookup returns CDR1 SGHVS and CDR2 FQNEAQ. Deletions cut 5 bases from V and 0 bases from J, with 8 bases between. The CDR3 covers 14 residues. This CDR3 reads CASSLHGSYNEQFF. The DNA for the CDR3 is TGTGCCAGCAGCCTCCACGGCTCCTACAATGAGCAGTTCTTC.

The chain combines TRBV10-3 with TRBJ1-2; 7 bases map to TRBD1. Trimming at V came to 3 bases and at J to 2 bases, leaving 6 bases not matched to a gene. The CDR3 is 15 residues long. Germline CDR1 is ENHRY and CDR2 is SYGVKD. The CDR3 coding sequence is TGTGCCATCAGTGAAATTGACAGGGCCAACTATGGCTACACCTTC. Amino acid sequence: CAISEIDRANYGYTF.

This chain uses TRBV2 with TRBJ2-2; 9 nucleotides align to TRBD1. CDR3 length equals 16 residues. The junction had 9 bases not matched to a gene; V was cut back by 6 bases and J by 4 bases. The V gene's germline CDR1 is SNHLY and CDR2 FYNNEI. The CDR3 region is CASSLRGTGFTGELFF. The DNA of the CDR3 is TGTGCCAGCAGCCTGAGGGGGACAGGGTTCACCGGGGAGCTGTTTTTT.

The J gene is TRBJ1-5, the V gene TRBV6-1; D is possibly TRBD1 (6 bases). CDR3 length: 12 amino acids. Between the trimmed V and J ends, which lost 7 bases and 5 bases, there was a span of 9 bases. Germline V gene sequence: CDR1 MNHNS, CDR2 SASEGT. The CDR3: CASTPGDQPQHF. The CDR3 nucleotides are TGTGCCAGCACCCCAGGGGATCAGCCCCAGCATTTT.

The chain carries TRBV5-1 and TRBJ2-2; a weak D match, TRBD2 (5 bases). Germline assignment: CDR1 SGHRS and CDR2 YFSETQ. V shed 0 bases and J shed 3 bases, with 15 bases lying between them. CDR3 length: 17 amino acids. The CDR3 is CASSLGGGGGDTGELFF. CDR3 sequence (DNA): TGCGCCAGCAGCTTGGGAGGCGGTGGAGGCGACACCGGGGAGCTGTTTTTT.

A single count supports this clone. The genes are TRBV5-1 and TRBJ1-1; D is unclear. The germline V gene has CDR1 SGHRS and CDR2 YFSETQ. With 0 bases removed from V and 8 bases from J, the gap between germline ends came to 17 bases. The CDR3 totals 15 residues. CDR3 nucleotide sequence: TGCGCCAGCAGCTTGGCCAACGGTCTGGGCAGCGAAGCTTTCTTT. It yields the protein CASSLANGLGSEAFF. The variable domain in full, with the rest retrieved from reference TRBV5-1 and TRBJ1-1, is KAGVTQTPRYLIKTRGQQVTLSCSPISGHRSVSWYQQTPGQGLQFLFEYFSETQRNKGNFPGRFSGRQFSNSRSEMNVSTLELGDSALYLCASSLANGLGSEAFFGQGTRLTVV.

This clone was seen more than once but under ten times. This chain connects TRBV27 to TRBJ2-7, with TRBD1 matching 10 bases. Per the germline V gene, CDR1 is MNHEY and CDR2 is SMNVEV (reference sequence). V was pared by 5 bases and J by 0 bases, with 7 bases of the junction left unmatched. The CDR3 contains 16 residues. CDR3: CASSTRDRGRSYEQYF. The CDR3 DNA sequence: TGTGCCAGCAGTACCCGGGACAGGGGCCGCTCCTACGAGCAGTACTTC.

Concerning this clone itself: A clone one base away is much larger, so this may be a read error. The rearrangement joins TRBV2 to TRBJ2-5; D is ambiguous. CDR1 SNHLY and CDR2 FYNNEI come from the germline V gene. V gave up 6 bases and J gave up 2 bases, with 10 bases separating them. The CDR3 has 13 residues. The CDR3 protein is CASRATEQETQYF. The CDR3, as DNA: TGTGCCAGCAGGGCAACGGAGCAAGAGACCCAGTACTTC.

The rearrangement uses TRBV30 and TRBJ1-4, with D perhaps TRBD1 (6 bases). V was cut by 2 bases and J by 8 bases, with 9 bases left in between. This CDR3 has 12 residues. CDR1 is GTSNPN, CDR2 SVGIG, per germline (reference sequence). Here the CDR3 reads CAWSTGWEKLFF. In DNA form, the CDR3 reads TGTGCCTGGAGTACAGGGTGGGAAAAACTGTTTTTT.

The rearrangement joins TRBV7-2 to TRBJ1-5; TRBD1 agrees at 9 bases. This CDR3 has 14 residues. Germline V gene sequence: CDR1 SGHTA, CDR2 FQGNSA. The junction had 4 bases not matched to a gene; V was cut back by 4 bases and J by 6 bases. The CDR3 nucleotides are TGTGCCAGCAGCTCCAGACAGGGGGGTCAGCCCCAGCATTTT. It is translated as CASSSRQGGQPQHF.